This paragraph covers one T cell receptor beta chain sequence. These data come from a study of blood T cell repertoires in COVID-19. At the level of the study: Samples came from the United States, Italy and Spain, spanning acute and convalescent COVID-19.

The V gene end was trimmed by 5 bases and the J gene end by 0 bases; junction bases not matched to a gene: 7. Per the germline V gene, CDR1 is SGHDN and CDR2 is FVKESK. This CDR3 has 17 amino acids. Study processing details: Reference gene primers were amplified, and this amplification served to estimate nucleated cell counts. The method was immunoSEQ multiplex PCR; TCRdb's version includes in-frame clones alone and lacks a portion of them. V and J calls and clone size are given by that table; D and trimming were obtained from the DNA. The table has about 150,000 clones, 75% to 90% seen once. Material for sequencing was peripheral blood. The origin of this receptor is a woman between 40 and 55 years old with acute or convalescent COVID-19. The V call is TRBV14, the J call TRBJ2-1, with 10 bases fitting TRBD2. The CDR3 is CASSNLLAGASYNEQFF. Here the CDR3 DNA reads TGTGCCAGCAGCAACTTGCTAGCGGGAGCCTCCTACAATGAGCAGTTCTTC.